This TCR beta chain was sequenced during a study of blood T cell repertoires in COVID-19. The wider study: Both acute and convalescent COVID-19 samples were obtained from the United States, Italy and Spain. T cells, B-cell-depleted T cells, or PBMCs supplied cDNA or gDNA.

TCRdb keeps only in-frame clones here, not all; method: immunoSEQ multiplex PCR. The sample carries 95,000 to 150,000 clones, over 65% recorded once. The CDR3 has 15 amino acids. Germline V gives CDR1 SGHDT, CDR2 YYEEEE. After removal of 2 bases from V and 5 bases from J, the junction contained 8 bases not matched to a gene. The source of this sequence is a woman between 70 and 85 years old with acute or convalescent COVID-19. What was sequenced was peripheral blood. The chain recombines TRBV5-6 with TRBJ1-2; 8 bases are shared with TRBD1. In nucleotides, the CDR3 is TGTGCCAGCAGCTTCAACGGACAGGGAGGATATGGCTACACCTTC. Translation: CASSFNGQGGYGYTF. Based on the CDR3 plus reference TRBV5-6 and TRBJ1-2, the full variable domain is DAGVTQSPTHLIKTRGQQVTLRCSPKSGHDTVSWYQQALGQGPQFIFQYYEEEERQRGNFPDRFSGHQFPNYSSELNVNALLLGDSALYLCASSFNGQGGYGYTFGSGTRLTVV.